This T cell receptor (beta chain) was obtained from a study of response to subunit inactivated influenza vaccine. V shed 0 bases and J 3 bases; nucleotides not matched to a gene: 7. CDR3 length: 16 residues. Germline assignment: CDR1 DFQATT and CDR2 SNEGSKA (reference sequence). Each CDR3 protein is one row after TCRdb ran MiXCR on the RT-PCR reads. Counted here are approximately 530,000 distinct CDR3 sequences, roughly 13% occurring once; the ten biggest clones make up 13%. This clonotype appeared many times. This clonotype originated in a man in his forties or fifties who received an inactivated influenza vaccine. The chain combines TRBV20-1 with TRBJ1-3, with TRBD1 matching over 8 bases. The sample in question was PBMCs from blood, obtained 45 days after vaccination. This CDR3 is CSAREVQGADGNTIYF. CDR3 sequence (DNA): TGCAGTGCTAGAGAAGTCCAGGGGGCCGATGGAAACACCATATATTTT.